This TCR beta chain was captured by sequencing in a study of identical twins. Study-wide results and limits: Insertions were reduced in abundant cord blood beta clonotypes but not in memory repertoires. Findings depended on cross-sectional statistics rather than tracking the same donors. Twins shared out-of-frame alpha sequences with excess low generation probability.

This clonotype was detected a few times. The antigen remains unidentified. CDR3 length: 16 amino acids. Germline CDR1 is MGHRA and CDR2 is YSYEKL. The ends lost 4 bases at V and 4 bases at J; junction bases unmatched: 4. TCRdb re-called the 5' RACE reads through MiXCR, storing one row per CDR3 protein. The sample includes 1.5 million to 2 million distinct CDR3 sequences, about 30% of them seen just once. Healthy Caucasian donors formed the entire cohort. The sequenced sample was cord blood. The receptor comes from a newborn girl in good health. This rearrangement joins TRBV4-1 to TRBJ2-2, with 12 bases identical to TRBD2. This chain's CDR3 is CASSPPGLAGTGELFF. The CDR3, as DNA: TGCGCCAGCAGCCCGCCGGGACTAGCGGGCACCGGGGAGCTGTTTTTT.